The T cell receptor beta chain under discussion was sequenced for a study of OX40 agonist ivuxolimab in advanced cancers. Background for the entire study: Ivuxolimab, which targeted the costimulatory receptor OX40 (CD134), was an agonistic, fully human IgG2 monoclonal antibody. Intravenous ivuxolimab was administered to patients every 2 weeks at six dose levels: 0.01, 0.1, 0.3, 1.5, 3 and 10 mg/kg. Among the 50 to 55 dose-escalation patients, some 20 had hepatocellular carcinoma, approximately 15 melanoma, 9 renal cell carcinoma and 9 head and neck cancer. In the dose-escalation cohort, around four fifths of patients were male, and the mean age was roughly 60 years, with a range of roughly 23 to 85. Prior anti-PD-1, anti-PD-L1 or anti-CTLA-4 therapy was permitted, and less than 45% of dose-escalation patients had received checkpoint inhibitors. Three dose-escalation patients achieved partial responses, one with hepatocellular carcinoma and two with cutaneous melanoma. The point of sequencing TCRbeta in the periphery was to test whether ivuxolimab changed TCR sequence diversity and drove clonal T-cell expansion. The monotherapy dose-escalation portion (N of about 49 patients) of the phase I ivuxolimab trial is reported in the paper.

With regard to this clone: Its antigen is currently not known. No qualities accompany the bases; no much larger clone lies one base away.

Genomic DNA was isolated from the sorted cells so that the TCRbeta CDR3 region could be sequenced. The immunoSEQ Assay was used for sequencing of TCRbeta CDR3 regions. The immuneACCESS repertoire file appears here via TCRdb, limited to in-frame rearrangements. These files lack a portion of the clones; in checked studies, under half of the deficit traces to unresolved V genes, and the cause of the others is not known. This sample is represented by approximately 89,000 clones; almost 90% of them were singletons. The ten largest clonotypes hold approximately 0.71% of the sample. The trial excluded patients who had a history of autoimmune disease or who were on systemic immunosuppression. Peripheral blood for TCR sequencing was collected from all dose cohorts at baseline, on cycle 4 day 1, and on cycle 7 day 1. Samples came from an open-label, multicenter, first-in-human phase I dose-escalation trial of ivuxolimab. Adults with locally advanced or metastatic melanoma, renal cell, hepatocellular, or head and neck squamous cell carcinoma were enrolled in the trial. Before TCR sequencing, CD4+ T cells and CD8+ T cells were sorted from peripheral blood as separate populations.

There are 15 amino acids in the CDR3, from cysteine to phenylalanine inclusive. Only the CDR3 portion is preserved as DNA: 45 bases, with reading frame beginning at the first base. V is trimmed back by 7 bases and J by 7 bases, and the junction contains 14 bases that no gene match accounts for. CDR1 and CDR2 are drawn from the germline V gene: SGHTA, FQGNSA. Overall study results and their limits: Low levels of normalized T-cell clonal expansion were also seen in some patients who did not respond. Which antigens the clonally expanded peripheral T cells were specific for was not determined. At doses of 0.1 to 3.0 mg/kg, clonal expansion of both CD4+ and CD8+ blood T cells was observed from baseline to week 6. After ivuxolimab, more expanded clones were found on average in CD8+ T cells than in CD4+ T cells. In partial responders in the 0.1-3.0 mg/kg groups, normalized peripheral clonal expansion was found to be among the lowest, especially among CD8+ T cells.

Sequences were derived from CD4+ or CD8+ T cells sorted from blood, sampled in a trial of the OX40 agonist ivuxolimab. The TCR sequence derives from an adult with an advanced solid tumor such as melanoma, head and neck, liver or kidney cancer. The chain couples TRBV7-2 to TRBJ2-5, with 8 central nucleotides matching TRBD2. The DNA sequence is as follows: TGTGCCAGCACCCCACTAGCGGAGCCTTTTGGGACCCAGTACTTC. This gives the protein CASTPLAEPFGTQYF. With the rest looked up from the reference TRBV7-2 and TRBJ2-5 genes rather than sequenced, the full variable domain is GAGVSQSPSNKVTEKGKDVELRCDPISGHTALYWYRQSLGQGLEFLIYFQGNSAPDKSGLPSDRFSAERTGGSVSTLTIQRTQQEDSAVYLCASTPLAEPFGTQYFGPGTRLLVL.